The TCR beta chain under discussion was sequenced for a study of CD8 T cells in Susac syndrome. RNA was extracted with the RNeasy kit, and a quantity of 0.5 to 1 ug was reverse transcribed using random hexamers. TCRdb ran MiXCR on the immunoSEQ multiplex PCR reads and lists one entry per CDR3 protein. The sample carries about 120,000 distinct CDR3 sequences, 96% recorded once. V lost 0 bases to trimming and J lost 6 bases, with 13 bases between them. The CDR3 loop spans 14 amino acids. Germline CDR1 is SGHRS and CDR2 is YFSETQ. A single count supports this clonotype. The clonotype originates from a human donor with Susac syndrome. This sequence joins TRBV5-1 and TRBJ2-7, with D possibly being TRBD1 or TRBD2 (6 bases each). Sequenced: CD4+ T cells from PBMCs. The DNA of the CDR3 is TGCGCCAGCAGCTTGGATCCGGGGGCTGGCGAGCAGTACTTC. Translation gives CASSLDPGAGEQYF.